This TCR beta chain came from a study of monozygotic twins with inflammatory bowel disease. Study-wide results and caveats: Twins with IBD had fewer clonotypes in common with others than healthy twins, particularly during disease activity.

About this clonotype itself: Its cognate antigen is unknown.

TCRdb reanalyzed the 5' RACE reads, giving one entry per CDR3 protein sequence and no DNA. The sample's table shows some 160,000 distinct CDR3 sequences. This CDR3 is 17 amino acids long. CDR1 DFQATT and CDR2 SNEGSKA come from the germline V gene (reference sequence). The sequenced sample consisted of blood. This sequence joins TRBV20-1 and TRBJ2-2; TCRdb names TRBD2, which stays unverified in the absence of DNA. The TCR originated in a human donor with ulcerative colitis or Crohn's disease, or a healthy co-twin of an affected twin (not recorded which). CDR3 region: CSARGAGRAPNTGELFF.